This T cell receptor (beta chain) was found in a study of T cell changes during pregnancy in multiple sclerosis. In this sample, this clone turned up once. CDR3 size: 16 residues. Germline lookup yields CDR1 KGHSH and CDR2 LQKENI. Trimming removed 4 bases at V and 8 bases at J, with 21 bases between. Sequenced by immunoSEQ multiplex PCR; TCRdb stores in-frame clones only, minus some. The table lists about 100,000 clones, roughly 90% of them singletons. The sequence derives from a female donor with multiple sclerosis, enrolled in a pregnancy study. The chain links TRBV18 to TRBJ1-3; a possible D gene is TRBD1 (6 bases). This specimen was peripheral blood, taken after pregnancy. The CDR3 sequence is CASSLLDGMGADTIYF. The CDR3, as DNA: TGTGCCAGCTCACTTCTTGACGGAATGGGGGCAGACACCATATATTTT. The whole variable domain, filled in from reference TRBV18 and TRBJ1-3, reads NAGVMQNPRHLVRRRGQEARLRCSPMKGHSHVYWYRQLPEEGLKFMVYLQKENIIDESGMPKERFSAEFPKEGPSILRIQQVVRGDSAAYFCASSLLDGMGADTIYFGEGSWLTVV.